This TCR beta chain was captured in a study of shared clonotypes between healthy human individuals (dated by TCRdb to the early 2020s). Background for the entire study: Two women and a few men aged 18 to 49 years were included in the cohort. Per donor, three plates each were used for CD4 naive and CD4 memory, two for CD8 naive, and one for CD8 memory. To estimate repertoire size and how much clonotypes are shared between individuals, the study performed deep sequencing of blood TCR repertoires from a handful of healthy adults. To increase sequencing depth and limit assay-specific biases, TCR repertoire library preparation and sequencing were carried out by different laboratories using diverse techniques. Leukapheresis yielded between about 0.85 and 9.5 billion PBMCs per donor.

Notes on this clone: Its target antigen remains unknown. Base qualities are not at hand, and no much larger clone is one base apart.

Using the deep immunoSEQ assay, TCR CDR3 regions were amplified from genomic DNA by multiplex PCR. Extracted genomic DNA from each cell subset was spread evenly across all wells of several immunoSEQ 96-well plates, with each plate serving as a replicate. Each replicate PCR for sorted subsets received approximately 220 ng genomic DNA, equal to about 30,000 T cell genomes. Purified libraries were quantified with a Qubit 3.0 fluorometer, sized on a Bioanalyzer 2100, and re-quantified with the KAPA Library Quantification kit. Each immunoSEQ 96-well plate was sequenced on its own single-read 150-cycle Illumina NextSeq 550 flow cell. Per the original workflow: Because the immunoSEQ output held only junctional sequences and lacked quality scores, the filtering could not match the filtering applied to full-length reads. Sequences were annotated with PyIR, a Python wrapper for IgBLAST v1.9, and V/J genes and CDR3 were assigned using IMGT germline references. Any read was removed if the V/J assignment was weak (E-value above 1e-6), the CDR3 was missing, or the read contained stop codons, out-of-frame junctions, or ambiguous translated residues. V3J clonotypes were defined by identical inferred V gene, J gene, and CDR3 amino acid sequence. To compute the percentage overlap between repertoires, the number of shared unique clonotypes was divided by the size of the smaller repertoire. RTK rarefaction, the Chao1 estimator, and Recon v2.1 estimates of unobserved clonotypes were used to assess repertoire richness. Generation probabilities were computed with OLGA for all TCRbeta clonotypes obtained by the gDNA method from four donors. TCRdb retrieved this table from immuneACCESS and kept in-frame rearrangements only. Not all clones are present; in checked studies, unresolved V genes account for under half, and no reason is known for the remainder. The V and J calls and clone size come from that table; D and trimming were worked out from the DNA. Within this sample are millions of clones, with roughly 93% of them counted one time only. The ten largest clones represent 0.39% of the sample.

The donors were healthy, HIV-negative adults with no recently reported acute infections or vaccinations. Every donor was a Caucasian adult living in Nashville, Tennessee, USA. CD4+ T cells were enriched by magnetic negative selection, after which naive cells were positively selected on CD45RA and the negative fraction was taken as the memory subset. Blood was collected by leukapheresis, and PBMCs were isolated by Ficoll-Histopaque density gradient centrifugation and then cryopreserved in liquid nitrogen vapor phase. Analytical flow cytometry was used to check the purity and quantity of every magnetically sorted T cell population. Genomic DNA was isolated from every sorted fraction and measured by UV absorbance on a Nanodrop 2000c. Results and caveats for the whole study, not just this receptor: Sampling was limited to blood, and TCR repertoires in tissue likely differ from TCR repertoires in blood. When several donors were compared, the shared fraction of clonotypes was about 5.4% for naive CD4, around 4% for naive CD8, more than 2% for memory CD4, and 0.35% to 0.4% for memory CD8. Even with the large sequencing depth, rarefaction of the sorted-subset datasets indicated that sequencing was incomplete. Naive subsets generally had larger estimated clonotype richness than memory subsets did. Because the study included only a small number of donors, the genetic and exposure-history diversity represented was limited. Compared with non-shared clonotypes, the clonotypes found in all four sorted-subset donors had higher generation probabilities. Pairwise subsampling indicated that sequencing depth was expected to affect the degree of clonotype sharing among donors.

Taken from cysteine to phenylalanine, the CDR3 has 17 residues. Solely the CDR3 DNA is kept, with 51 bases framed from the first base. The germline V gene supplies CDR1 MDHEN and CDR2 SYDVKM. The V and J ends are trimmed by 5 bases and 6 bases, leaving 25 bases between them. The sequencing input was naive CD4+ T cells from PBMCs. In the paper's terms, the cell subset or site label means: CD45RA+ positively selected. This receptor chain uses TRBV28 and TRBJ2-5; a tentative D call is TRBD2 (5 bases match). This TCR came from a young man in good health. Some clones in this sample may be carry-over from other donors' samples. The CDR3 reads CASSPLSGGIPGKTQYF. The bases are TGTGCCAGCAGTCCGCTCTCCGGAGGAATACCGGGGAAGACCCAGTACTTC.